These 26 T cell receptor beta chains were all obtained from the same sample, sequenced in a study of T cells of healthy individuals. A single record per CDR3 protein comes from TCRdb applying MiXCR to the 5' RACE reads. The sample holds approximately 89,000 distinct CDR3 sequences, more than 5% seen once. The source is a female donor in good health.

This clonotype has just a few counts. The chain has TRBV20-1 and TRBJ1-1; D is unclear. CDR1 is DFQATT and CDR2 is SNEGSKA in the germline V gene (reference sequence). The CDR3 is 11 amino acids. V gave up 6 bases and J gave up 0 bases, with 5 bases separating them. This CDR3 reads CSARLNTEAFF. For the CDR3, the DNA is TGCAGTGCCAGACTGAACACTGAAGCTTTCTTT.

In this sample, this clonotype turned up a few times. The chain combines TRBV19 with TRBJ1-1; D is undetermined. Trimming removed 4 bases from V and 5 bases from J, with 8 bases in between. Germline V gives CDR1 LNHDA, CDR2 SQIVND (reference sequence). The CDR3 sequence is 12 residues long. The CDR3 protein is CASSSRWTEAFF. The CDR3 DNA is TGTGCCAGTAGTAGCCGGTGGACTGAAGCTTTCTTT.

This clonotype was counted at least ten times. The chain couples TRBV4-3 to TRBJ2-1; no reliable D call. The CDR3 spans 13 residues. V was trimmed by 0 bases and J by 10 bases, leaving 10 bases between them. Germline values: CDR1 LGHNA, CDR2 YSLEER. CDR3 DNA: TGCGCCAGCAGCCAAGAAACCCTTCGAGAGCAGTTCTTC. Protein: CASSQETLREQFF.

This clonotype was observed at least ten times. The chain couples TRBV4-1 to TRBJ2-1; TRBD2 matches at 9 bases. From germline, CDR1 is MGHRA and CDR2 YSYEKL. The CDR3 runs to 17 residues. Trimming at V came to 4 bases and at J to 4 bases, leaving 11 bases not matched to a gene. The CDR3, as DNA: TGCGCCAGCAGCCCGGCCCCCCTGCGGGAGGGATACAATGAGCAGTTCTTC. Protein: CASSPAPLREGYNEQFF.

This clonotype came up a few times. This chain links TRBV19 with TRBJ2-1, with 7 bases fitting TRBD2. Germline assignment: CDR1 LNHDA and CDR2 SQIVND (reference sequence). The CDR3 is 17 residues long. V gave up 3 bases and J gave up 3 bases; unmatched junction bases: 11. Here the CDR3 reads CASSMAWRGGSYNEQFF. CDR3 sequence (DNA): TGTGCCAGTAGTATGGCATGGAGGGGCGGGAGCTACAATGAGCAGTTCTTC.

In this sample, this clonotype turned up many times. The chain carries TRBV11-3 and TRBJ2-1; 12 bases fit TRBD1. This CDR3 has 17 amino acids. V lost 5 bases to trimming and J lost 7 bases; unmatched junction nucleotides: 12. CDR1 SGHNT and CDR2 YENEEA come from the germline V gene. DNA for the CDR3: TGTGCCAGCAGCCCGGGACAGGGGGCGGCCCGGTTTAATGAGCAGTTCTTC. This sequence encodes CASSPGQGAARFNEQFF.

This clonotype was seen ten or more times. In DNA, the CDR3 is TGTGCCAGCAGTTTAGGGCGAGGAGACTACGAGCAGTACTTC. It translates to CASSLGRGDYEQYF. The chain couples TRBV12-3 or TRBV12-4 to TRBJ2-7; D remains ambiguous. The ends were cut back, 1 base at V and 3 bases at J, with 10 bases in the middle. This CDR3 has 14 residues.

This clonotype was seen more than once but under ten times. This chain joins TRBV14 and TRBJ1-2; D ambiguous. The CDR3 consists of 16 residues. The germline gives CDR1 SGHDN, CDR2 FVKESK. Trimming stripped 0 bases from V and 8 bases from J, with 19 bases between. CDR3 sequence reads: CASSQDLPWTQRGYTF. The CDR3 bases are TGTGCCAGCAGCCAAGACCTCCCCTGGACCCAAAGGGGCTACACCTTC.

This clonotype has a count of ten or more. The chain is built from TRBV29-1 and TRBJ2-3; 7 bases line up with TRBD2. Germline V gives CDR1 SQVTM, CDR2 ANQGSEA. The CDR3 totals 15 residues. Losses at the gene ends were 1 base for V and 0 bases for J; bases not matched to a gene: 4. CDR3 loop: CSVEGGSGSTDTQYF. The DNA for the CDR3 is TGCAGCGTTGAAGGAGGTAGCGGGAGCACAGATACGCAGTATTTT.

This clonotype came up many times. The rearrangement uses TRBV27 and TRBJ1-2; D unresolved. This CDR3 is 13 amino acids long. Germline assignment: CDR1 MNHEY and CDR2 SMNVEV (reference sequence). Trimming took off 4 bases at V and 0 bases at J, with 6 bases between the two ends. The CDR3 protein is CASSSATNYGYTF. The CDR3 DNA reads TGTGCCAGCAGTTCGGCGACTAACTATGGCTACACCTTC.

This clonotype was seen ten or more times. CDR3 sequence reads: CASSPPTINIQYF. CDR3 bases: TGTGCCAGCTCACCACCCACGATTAACATTCAGTACTTC. The chain carries TRBV18 and TRBJ2-4, with no clear D. Trimming removed 0 bases at V and 7 bases at J, with 7 bases between. CDR1 and CDR2 (germline): KGHSH, LQKENI. The CDR3 consists of 13 residues.

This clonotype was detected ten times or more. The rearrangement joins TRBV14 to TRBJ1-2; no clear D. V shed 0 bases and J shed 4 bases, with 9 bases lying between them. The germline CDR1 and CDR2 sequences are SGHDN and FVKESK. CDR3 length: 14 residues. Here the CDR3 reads CASSQDPPSYGYTF. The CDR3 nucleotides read TGTGCCAGCAGCCAAGATCCGCCCAGCTATGGCTACACCTTC.

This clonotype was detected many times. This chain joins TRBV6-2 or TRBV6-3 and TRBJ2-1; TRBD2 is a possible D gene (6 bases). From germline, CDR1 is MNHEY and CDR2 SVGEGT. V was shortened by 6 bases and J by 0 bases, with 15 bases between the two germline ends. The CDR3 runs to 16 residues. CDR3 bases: TGTGCCAGCAGCCCCCTCCTAGCGAGCTCCTACAATGAGCAGTTCTTC. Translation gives CASSPLLASSYNEQFF.

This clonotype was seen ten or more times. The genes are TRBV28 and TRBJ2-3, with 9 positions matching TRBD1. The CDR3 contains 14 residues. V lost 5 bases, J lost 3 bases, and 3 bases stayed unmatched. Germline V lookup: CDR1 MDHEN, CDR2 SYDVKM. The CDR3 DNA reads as TGTGCCAGCAGTGGACAGGGGATGACAGATACGCAGTATTTT. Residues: CASSGQGMTDTQYF. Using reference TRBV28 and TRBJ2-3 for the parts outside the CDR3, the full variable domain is DVKVTQSSRYLVKRTGEKVFLECVQDMDHENMFWYRQDPGLGLRLIYFSYDVKMKEKGDIPEGYSVSREKKERFSLILESASTNQTSMYLCASSGQGMTDTQYFGPGTRLTVL.

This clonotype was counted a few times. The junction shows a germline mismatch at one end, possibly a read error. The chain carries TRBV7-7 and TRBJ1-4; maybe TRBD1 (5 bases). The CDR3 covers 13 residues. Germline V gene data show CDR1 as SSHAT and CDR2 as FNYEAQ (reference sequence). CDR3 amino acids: CASSLDSGSELFF. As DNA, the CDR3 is TGTGCTAGCAGCTTAGATTCAGGGTCGGAACTGTTTTTT.

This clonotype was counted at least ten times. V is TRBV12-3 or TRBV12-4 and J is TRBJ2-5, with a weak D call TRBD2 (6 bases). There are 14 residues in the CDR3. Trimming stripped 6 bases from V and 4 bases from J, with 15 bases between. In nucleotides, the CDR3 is TGTGCCAGCAGGTCGGGACTCCTTCGAGAGACCCAGTACTTC. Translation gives CASRSGLLRETQYF.

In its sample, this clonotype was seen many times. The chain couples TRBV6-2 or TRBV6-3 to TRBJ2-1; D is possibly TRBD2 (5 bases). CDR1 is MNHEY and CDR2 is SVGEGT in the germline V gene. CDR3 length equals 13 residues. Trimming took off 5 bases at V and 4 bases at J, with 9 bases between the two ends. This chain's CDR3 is CASSQRGYNEQFF. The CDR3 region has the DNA TGTGCCAGCAGTCAGCGAGGGTACAATGAGCAGTTCTTC.

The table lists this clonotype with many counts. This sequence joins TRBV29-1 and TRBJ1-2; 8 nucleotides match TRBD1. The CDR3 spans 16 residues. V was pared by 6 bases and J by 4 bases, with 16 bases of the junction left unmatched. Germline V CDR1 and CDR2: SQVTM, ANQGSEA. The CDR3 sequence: CSVRVGQGISSYGYTF. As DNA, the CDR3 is TGCAGCGTCCGCGTCGGACAGGGAATCTCTAGCTATGGCTACACCTTC.

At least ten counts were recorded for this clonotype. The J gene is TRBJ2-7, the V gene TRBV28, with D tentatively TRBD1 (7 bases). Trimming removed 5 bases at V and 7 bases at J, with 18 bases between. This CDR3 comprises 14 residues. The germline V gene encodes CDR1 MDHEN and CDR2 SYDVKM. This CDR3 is CASSPPTGRGEQYF. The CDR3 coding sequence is TGTGCCAGCAGTCCTCCGACAGGGCGGGGAGAGCAGTACTTC.

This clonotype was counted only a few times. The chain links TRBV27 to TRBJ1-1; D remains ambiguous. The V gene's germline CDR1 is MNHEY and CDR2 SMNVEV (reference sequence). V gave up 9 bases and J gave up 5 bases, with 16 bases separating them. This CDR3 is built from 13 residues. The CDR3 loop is CASRVGRRTEAFF. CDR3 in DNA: TGTGCCAGTCGCGTCGGGCGGCGGACTGAAGCTTTCTTT.

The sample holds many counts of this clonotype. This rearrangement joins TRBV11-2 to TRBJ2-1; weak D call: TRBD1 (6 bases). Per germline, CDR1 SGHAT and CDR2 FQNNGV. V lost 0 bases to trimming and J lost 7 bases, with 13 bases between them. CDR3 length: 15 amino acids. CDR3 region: CASSLESGVRNEQFF. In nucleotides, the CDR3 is TGTGCCAGCAGCTTAGAGTCAGGGGTCCGAAATGAGCAGTTCTTC.

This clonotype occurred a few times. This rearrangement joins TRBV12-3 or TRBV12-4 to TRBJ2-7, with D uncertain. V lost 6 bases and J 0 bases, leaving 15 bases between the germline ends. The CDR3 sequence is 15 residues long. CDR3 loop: CASSLSPAHSYEQYF. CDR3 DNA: TGTGCCAGCAGCCTCAGCCCGGCGCACTCCTACGAGCAGTACTTC.

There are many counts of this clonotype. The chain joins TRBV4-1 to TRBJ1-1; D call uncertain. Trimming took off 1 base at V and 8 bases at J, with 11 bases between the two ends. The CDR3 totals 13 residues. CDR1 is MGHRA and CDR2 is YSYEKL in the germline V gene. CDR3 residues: CASSQVELGEAFF. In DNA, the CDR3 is TGCGCCAGCAGCCAAGTTGAGCTGGGAGAAGCTTTCTTT.

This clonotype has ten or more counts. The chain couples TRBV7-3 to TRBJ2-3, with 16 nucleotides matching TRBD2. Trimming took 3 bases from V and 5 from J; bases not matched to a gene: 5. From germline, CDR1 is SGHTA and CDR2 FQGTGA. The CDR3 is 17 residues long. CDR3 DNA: TGTGCCAGCAGCTTGACCGGGACTAGCGGGAGGGAAGATACGCAGTATTTT. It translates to CASSLTGTSGREDTQYF.

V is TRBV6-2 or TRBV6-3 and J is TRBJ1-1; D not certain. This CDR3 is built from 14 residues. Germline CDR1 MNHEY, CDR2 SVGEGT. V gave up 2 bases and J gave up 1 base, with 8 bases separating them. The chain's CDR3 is CASSYRNQNTEAFF. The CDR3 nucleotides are TGTGCCAGCAGTTACCGAAATCAGAACACTGAAGCTTTCTTT.

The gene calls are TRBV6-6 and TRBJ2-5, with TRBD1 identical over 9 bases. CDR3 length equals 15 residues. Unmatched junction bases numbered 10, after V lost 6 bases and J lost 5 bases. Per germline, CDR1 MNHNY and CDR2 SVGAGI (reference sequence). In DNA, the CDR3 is TGTGCCAGCAGGAACAGGGGGCGCGTGGGGGAGACCCAGTACTTC. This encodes CASRNRGRVGETQYF.